Presented here are 12 T cell receptor beta chains from one specimen sequenced in a study of blood T cell repertoires in COVID-19. Sequencing used immunoSEQ multiplex PCR; TCRdb keeps in-frame clones, though not all of them. The sample yields more than 200,000 clones, about 88% seen once. Sequencing input: PBMCs or T cells enriched from blood (not recorded which). The receptors here all came from a woman between 45 and 60 years old who had recovered from COVID-19.

The chain combines TRBV11-2 with TRBJ1-1; D might be TRBD1 (6 bases). V gave up 1 base and J gave up 3 bases, with 9 bases separating them. The V gene's germline CDR1 is SGHAT and CDR2 FQNNGV. The CDR3 is made up of 14 amino acids. The CDR3 is CASSLVYRDTEAFF. The CDR3, as DNA: TGTGCCAGCAGCTTAGTTTACAGGGACACTGAAGCTTTCTTT.

The chain is built from TRBV5-1 and TRBJ2-3, with TRBD2 matching 8 bases. V dropped 0 bases and J dropped 6; count of bases not matched to a gene: 9. The CDR3 is 16 amino acids. The germline V gene encodes CDR1 SGHRS and CDR2 YFSETQ. The CDR3: CASSLGPGGPEDTQYF. CDR3 nucleotides: TGCGCCAGCAGCTTGGGTCCGGGAGGGCCGGAGGATACGCAGTATTTT.

This rearrangement joins TRBV5-1 to TRBJ2-3; TRBD1 matches 9 bases. Germline V lookup: CDR1 SGHRS, CDR2 YFSETQ. This CDR3 region has 15 residues. Trimming at V came to 5 bases and at J to 1 base, leaving 5 bases not matched to a gene. The CDR3 reads CASRRTGDRTDTQYF. CDR3 nucleotide sequence: TGCGCCAGCAGGCGGACAGGGGATCGCACAGATACGCAGTATTTT.

This chain uses TRBV7-9 with TRBJ1-3, with 7 bases identical to TRBD1. This CDR3 has 16 amino acids. Germline V gives CDR1 SEHNR, CDR2 FQNEAQ (reference sequence). The trim removed 4 bases at V and 4 bases at J, leaving 10 bases unmatched. CDR3 sequence reads: CASSYHRGAAGNTIYF. Written as DNA, the CDR3 is TGTGCCAGCAGCTACCACAGGGGAGCCGCGGGAAACACCATATATTTT.

This rearrangement joins TRBV6-5 to TRBJ1-2; no firm D call. Germline loops: CDR1 MNHEY, CDR2 SVGAGI. V lost 8 bases, J lost 2 bases, and 18 bases lay in between. This CDR3 comprises 15 residues. CDR3 DNA sequence: TGTGCCAGCGGGCGGGGTCATCTCTCCAACTATGGCTACACCTTC. Amino acids: CASGRGHLSNYGYTF.

This chain links TRBV28 with TRBJ1-6, with D maybe TRBD1 (5 bases). The CDR3 length is 15 residues. Germline V lookup: CDR1 MDHEN, CDR2 SYDVKM. V dropped 3 bases and J dropped 5 bases, with 11 bases sitting between them. The CDR3: CASSFRGLHNSPLHF. DNA of the CDR3: TGTGCCAGCAGTTTTAGGGGACTCCATAATTCACCCCTCCACTTT. The whole variable domain, filled in from reference TRBV28 and TRBJ1-6, reads DVKVTQSSRYLVKRTGEKVFLECVQDMDHENMFWYRQDPGLGLRLIYFSYDVKMKEKGDIPEGYSVSREKKERFSLILESASTNQTSMYLCASSFRGLHNSPLHFGNGTRLTVT.

DNA for the CDR3: TGTGCCAGCAGCTCCTGGACAGGGACTAATGAAAAACTGTTTTTT. This translates into CASSSWTGTNEKLFF. This chain links TRBV9 with TRBJ1-4; the match to TRBD1 covers 8 bases. Germline V gene lookup returns CDR1 SGDLS and CDR2 YYNGEE. CDR3 length: 15 residues. Trimming took 4 bases from V and 2 from J; bases not matched to a gene: 4.

This clone was counted between two and nine times. CDR3 sequence: CASSLRGRGRQETQYF. Here the CDR3 DNA reads TGCGCCAGCAGCCTTCGGGGTAGGGGGCGACAAGAGACCCAGTACTTC. The chain employs TRBV5-1 and TRBJ2-5, with 7 bases aligning to TRBD1. The V and J ends lost 4 bases and 2 bases, in that order; junction bases with no gene match: 11. From germline, CDR1 is SGHRS and CDR2 YFSETQ. The CDR3 extends over 16 amino acids.

The chain links TRBV7-9 to TRBJ1-3; D is possibly TRBD1 (5 bases). Germline CDR1 reads SEHNR; CDR2 reads FQNEAQ (reference sequence). The CDR3 runs 17 residues. Trimming pared 4 bases from V and 3 bases from J, leaving 19 bases between. CDR3 nucleotide sequence: TGTGCCAGCAGCTCCACCGCCCCGGGACTGAATGGAAACACCATATATTTT. Encoded protein: CASSSTAPGLNGNTIYF.

The rearrangement joins TRBV28 to TRBJ1-2; possibly TRBD1 for D (5 bases). The CDR3 runs to 13 residues. V was shortened by 5 bases and J by 6 bases, with 13 bases between the two germline ends. Germline-derived CDR1 and CDR2 are MDHEN and SYDVKM. The CDR3 region has the DNA TGTGCCAGCAGTCTCCCTTCGGGGGATGGCTACACCTTC. Protein: CASSLPSGDGYTF.

The chain combines TRBV15 with TRBJ2-3; 10 bases line up with TRBD2. The CDR3 has 15 amino acids. The V and J ends lost 0 bases and 8 bases, in that order; junction bases with no gene match: 5. The germline V gene has CDR1 LNHNV and CDR2 YYDKDF (reference sequence). CDR3: CATSRDRASGSTQYF. The CDR3 DNA sequence: TGTGCCACCAGCAGAGATCGGGCTAGCGGGAGTACGCAGTATTTT.

This chain connects TRBV19 to TRBJ2-3; D is possibly TRBD2 (6 bases). Germline CDR1 reads LNHDA; CDR2 reads SQIVND (reference sequence). This CDR3 spans 14 amino acids. V gave up 6 bases and J gave up 4 bases, with 14 bases separating them. CDR3 protein: CASSPGEVADTQYF. CDR3 sequence (DNA): TGTGCCAGTAGCCCCGGGGAGGTGGCAGATACGCAGTATTTT.